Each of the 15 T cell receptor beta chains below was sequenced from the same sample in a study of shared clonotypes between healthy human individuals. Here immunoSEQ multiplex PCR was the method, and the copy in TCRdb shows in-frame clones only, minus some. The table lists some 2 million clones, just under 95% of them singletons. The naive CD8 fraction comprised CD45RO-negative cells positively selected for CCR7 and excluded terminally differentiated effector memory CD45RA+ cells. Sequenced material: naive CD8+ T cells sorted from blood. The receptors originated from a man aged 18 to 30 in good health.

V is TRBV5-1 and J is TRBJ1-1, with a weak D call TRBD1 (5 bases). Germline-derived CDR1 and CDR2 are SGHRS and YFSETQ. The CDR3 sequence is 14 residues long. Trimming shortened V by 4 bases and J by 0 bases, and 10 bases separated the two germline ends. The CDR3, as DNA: TGCGCCAGCAGCCCAAACAGGCTGAACACTGAAGCTTTCTTT. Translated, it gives CASSPNRLNTEAFF.

CDR3 sequence: CASSPPGQGTGELFF. CDR3 sequence (DNA): TGTGCCAGCAGCCCTCCGGGACAGGGAACCGGGGAGCTGTTTTTT. The chain has TRBV6-1 and TRBJ2-2, with TRBD1 identical over 9 bases. Germline values: CDR1 MNHNS, CDR2 SASEGT. The V gene end was trimmed by 6 bases and the J gene end by 5 bases; junction bases not matched to a gene: 7. There are 15 residues in the CDR3.

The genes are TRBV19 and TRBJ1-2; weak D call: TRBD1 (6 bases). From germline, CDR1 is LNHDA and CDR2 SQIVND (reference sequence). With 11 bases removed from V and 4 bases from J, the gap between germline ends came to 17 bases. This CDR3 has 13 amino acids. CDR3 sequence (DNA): TGTGCCGCCTCAAAGGGGGGTGGCTATGGCTACACCTTC. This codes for CAASKGGGYGYTF.

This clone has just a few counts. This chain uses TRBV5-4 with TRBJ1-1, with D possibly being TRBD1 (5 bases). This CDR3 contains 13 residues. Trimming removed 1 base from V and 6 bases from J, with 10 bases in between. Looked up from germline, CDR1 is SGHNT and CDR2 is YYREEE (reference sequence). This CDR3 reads CASSLRWDAEAFF. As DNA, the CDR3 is TGTGCCAGCAGCTTGAGGTGGGACGCTGAAGCTTTCTTT.

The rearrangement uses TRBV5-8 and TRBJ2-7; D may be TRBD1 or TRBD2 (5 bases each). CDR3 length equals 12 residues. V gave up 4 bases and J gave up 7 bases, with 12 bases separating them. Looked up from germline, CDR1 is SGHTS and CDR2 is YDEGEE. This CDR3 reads CASSPERGEQYF. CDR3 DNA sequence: TGTGCCAGCAGCCCCGAGAGGGGTGAGCAGTACTTC.

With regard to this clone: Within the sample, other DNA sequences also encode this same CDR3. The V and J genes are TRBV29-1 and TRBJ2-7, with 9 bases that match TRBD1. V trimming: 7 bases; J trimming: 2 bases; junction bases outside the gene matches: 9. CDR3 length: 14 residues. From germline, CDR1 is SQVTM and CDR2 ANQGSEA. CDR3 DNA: TGCAGCGCTGTACCGGGACAGGGAGCCTACGAGCAGTACTTC. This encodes CSAVPGQGAYEQYF.

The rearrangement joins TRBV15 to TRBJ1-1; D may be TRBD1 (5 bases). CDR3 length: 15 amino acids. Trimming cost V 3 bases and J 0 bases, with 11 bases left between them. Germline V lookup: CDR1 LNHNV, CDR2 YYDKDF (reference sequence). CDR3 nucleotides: TGTGCCACCAGCAGGACAGTCTTCATGAACACTGAAGCTTTCTTT. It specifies CATSRTVFMNTEAFF.

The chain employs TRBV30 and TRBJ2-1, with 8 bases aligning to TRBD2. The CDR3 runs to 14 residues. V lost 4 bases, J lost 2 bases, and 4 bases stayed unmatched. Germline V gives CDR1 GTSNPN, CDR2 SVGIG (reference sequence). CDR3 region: CAWNFGGAYNEQFF. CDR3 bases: TGTGCCTGGAATTTCGGGGGGGCCTACAATGAGCAGTTCTTC.

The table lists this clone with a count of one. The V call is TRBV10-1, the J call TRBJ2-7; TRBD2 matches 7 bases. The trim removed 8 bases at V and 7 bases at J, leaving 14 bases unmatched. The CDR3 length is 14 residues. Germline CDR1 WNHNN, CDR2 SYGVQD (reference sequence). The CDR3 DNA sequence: TGCGCCAGCGGCCCCGGGACTATGGGTGGGGAGCAGTACTTC. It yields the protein CASGPGTMGGEQYF.

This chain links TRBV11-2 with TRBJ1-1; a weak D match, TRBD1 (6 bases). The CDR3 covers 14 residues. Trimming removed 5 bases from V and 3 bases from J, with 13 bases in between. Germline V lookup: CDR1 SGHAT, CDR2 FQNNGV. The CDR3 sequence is CASSTRGGDTEAFF. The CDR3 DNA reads TGTGCCAGCAGCACAAGGGGGGGGGACACTGAAGCTTTCTTT.

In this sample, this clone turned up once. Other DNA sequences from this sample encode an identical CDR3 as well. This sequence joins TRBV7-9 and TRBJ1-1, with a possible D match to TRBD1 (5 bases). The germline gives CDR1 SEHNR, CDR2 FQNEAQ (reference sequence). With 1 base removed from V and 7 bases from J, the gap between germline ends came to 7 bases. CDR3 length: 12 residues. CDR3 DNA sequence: TGTGCCAGCAGCTTAGTCGGGGGTGAAGCTTTCTTT. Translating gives CASSLVGGEAFF.

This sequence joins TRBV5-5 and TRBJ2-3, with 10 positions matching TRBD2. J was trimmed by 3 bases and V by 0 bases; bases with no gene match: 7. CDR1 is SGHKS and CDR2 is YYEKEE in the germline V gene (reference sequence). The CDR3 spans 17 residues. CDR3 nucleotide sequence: TGTGCCAGCAGCTTGGTTTCTAGCGGGGGAGGTACAGATACGCAGTATTTT. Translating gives CASSLVSSGGGTDTQYF.

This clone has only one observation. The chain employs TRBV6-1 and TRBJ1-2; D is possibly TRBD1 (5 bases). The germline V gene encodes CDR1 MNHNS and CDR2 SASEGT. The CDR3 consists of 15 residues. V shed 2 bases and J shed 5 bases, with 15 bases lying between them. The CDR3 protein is CASSELAGTGYGYTF. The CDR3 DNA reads TGTGCCAGCAGTGAATTGGCAGGGACTGGATATGGCTACACCTTC.

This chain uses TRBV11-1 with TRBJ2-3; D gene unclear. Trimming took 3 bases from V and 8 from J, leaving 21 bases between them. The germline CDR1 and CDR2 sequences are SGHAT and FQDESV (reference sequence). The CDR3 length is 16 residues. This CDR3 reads CASSLVSSGSFGTQYF. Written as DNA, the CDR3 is TGTGCCAGCAGCTTGGTGTCCTCCGGTTCTTTTGGTACGCAGTATTTT. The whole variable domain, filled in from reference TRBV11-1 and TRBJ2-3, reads EAEVAQSPRYKITEKSQAVAFWCDPISGHATLYWYRQILGQGPELLVQFQDESVVDDSQLPKDRFSAERLKGVDSTLKIQPAELGDSAMYLCASSLVSSGSFGTQYFGPGTRLTVL.

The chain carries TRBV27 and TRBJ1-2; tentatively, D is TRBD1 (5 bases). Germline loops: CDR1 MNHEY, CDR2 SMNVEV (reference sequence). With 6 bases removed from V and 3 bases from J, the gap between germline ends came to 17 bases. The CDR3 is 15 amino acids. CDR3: CASRTLEGRDYGYTF. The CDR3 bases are TGTGCCAGCAGGACTCTCGAGGGGAGAGACTATGGCTACACCTTC.